This T cell receptor (beta chain) was sequenced in a study of blood T cell repertoires in COVID-19. For the study at large: From the United States, Italy and Spain came samples of acute and convalescent COVID-19.

In this sample, this clone turned up a few times. In the original processing: Amplification of reference gene primers provided the estimated nucleated cell counts. Generated by immunoSEQ multiplex PCR, the TCRdb table keeps only in-frame clones and is missing some. V, J and clone size are those of that table, while D and trimming were read from the DNA. This table holds around 210,000 clones, around four fifths found once. Trimming left V 0 bases short and J 8 bases short, with 16 bases between. This CDR3 comprises 15 residues. Looked up from germline, CDR1 is ENHRY and CDR2 is SYGVKD. The receptor comes from a man aged 60 to 75 with COVID-19, enrolled during active disease. The source material was peripheral blood. J is TRBJ1-2 and V is TRBV10-3; TRBD1 is a possible D gene (6 bases). CDR3 DNA sequence: TGTGCCATCAGTGAGTCCTCGACAGGCTTGAAAGGCTACACCTTC. Translating it yields CAISESSTGLKGYTF.